This is a list of T cell receptor beta chains from one sample in a study of cytomegalovirus exposure and HLA in healthy donors. Repertoires were generated with immunoSEQ multiplex PCR, while TCRdb's copy carries only in-frame clones and drops some. The data show about 160,000 clones, 60% to 80% seen once. The sequencing input was PBMCs. The receptors were gathered from a woman between 45 and 65 years old in good health and CMV-seropositive. The CDR3 runs from the conserved cysteine through the conserved F or W. The order of the fields is V gene, clone size, D gene, J gene, CDR3 protein, CDR3 DNA. A D gene is named only where the DNA matches it firmly. Not all rows give a size; the values are once, few, many and, for expanded clones, a class.

>TRBV2|.|.|TRBJ2-1
CASSGEGFSYNEQFF
TGTGCCAGCAGTGGAGAGGGATTCTCCTACAATGAGCAGTTCTTC
>TRBV5-4|.|.|TRBJ2-2
CASRQGQPANTGELFF
TGTGCCAGCAGACAAGGACAGCCTGCGAACACCGGGGAGCTGTTTTTT
>TRBV2|few|TRBD2|TRBJ2-6
CASRGGVTGANVLTF
TGTGCCAGCAGGGGAGGGGTAACTGGGGCCAACGTCCTGACTTTC
>TRBV7-9|.|.|TRBJ1-1
CASSQKTTGLATEAFF
TGTGCCAGCAGCCAAAAGACCACAGGGCTCGCGACTGAAGCTTTCTTT
>TRBV2|.|.|TRBJ1-5
CAITNRDSQPQHF
TGTGCCATCACAAACAGGGATAGTCAGCCCCAGCATTTT
>TRBV5-8|.|.|TRBJ2-7
CASSLQGALDEQYF
TGTGCCAGCAGCCTACAGGGTGCCCTGGACGAGCAGTACTTC
>TRBV7-9|.|.|TRBJ1-2
CASSQISNYGYTF
TGTGCCAGCAGCCAAATTTCTAACTATGGCTACACCTTC
>TRBV27|.|.|TRBJ2-7
CASAEGDEQYF
TGTGCCAGCGCCGAGGGTGACGAGCAGTACTTC
>TRBV30|few|.|TRBJ1-1
CAWNPGEPMNTEAFF
TGTGCCTGGAACCCGGGAGAACCAATGAACACTGAAGCTTTCTTT
>TRBV27|.|.|TRBJ2-7
CASSLVIRGEQYF
TGTGCCAGCAGTCTCGTCATTCGGGGCGAGCAGTACTTC
>TRBV15|.|.|TRBJ2-7
CATSRVDSTYEQYF
TGTGCCACCAGCAGAGTGGACTCGACCTACGAGCAGTACTTC
>TRBV10-3|.|TRBD2|TRBJ2-1
CAISESGGRLSYNEQFF
TGTGCCATCAGTGAGTCGGGCGGGAGACTCTCCTACAATGAGCAGTTCTTC
>TRBV29-1|.|.|TRBJ2-1
CSVAIGISSYNEQFF
TGCAGCGTTGCGATCGGGATCAGCTCCTACAATGAGCAGTTCTTC
>TRBV6-5|.|TRBD1|TRBJ1-2
CASRQDRGYYGYTF
TGTGCCAGCAGGCAAGACAGGGGGTACTATGGCTACACCTTC
>TRBV27|.|.|TRBJ2-7
CASSLTEVSYEQYF
TGTGCCAGCAGCCTGACGGAGGTTTCCTACGAGCAGTACTTC
>TRBV4-1|.|.|TRBJ2-7
CASSQAPQGYEQYF
TGCGCCAGCAGCCAAGCTCCCCAGGGCTACGAGCAGTACTTC
>TRBV6-1|.|TRBD1|TRBJ1-2
CASSALPQGNYGYTF
TGTGCCAGCAGTGCCTTGCCACAGGGGAACTATGGCTACACCTTC
>TRBV19|once|.|TRBJ1-5
CASCPGREVGQPQHF
TGTGCCAGTTGTCCCGGGAGGGAGGTTGGTCAGCCCCAGCATTTT
>TRBV11-3|few|.|TRBJ2-2
CASSPDSGNTGELFF
TGTGCCAGCAGCCCCGATAGCGGGAACACCGGGGAGCTGTTTTTT
>TRBV2|.|.|TRBJ1-4
CASTTTGGEKLFF
TGTGCCAGCACTACAACTGGAGGGGAAAAACTGTTTTTT
>TRBV11-3|.|.|TRBJ2-1
CASSLGQLDEQFF
TGTGCCAGCAGCTTAGGACAGTTGGATGAGCAGTTCTTC
>TRBV18|.|TRBD1|TRBJ2-5
CASSPLGQGAETQYF
TGTGCCAGCTCACCACTGGGACAGGGGGCGGAGACCCAGTACTTC
>TRBV18|once|.|TRBJ1-6
CASSPSYNSPLHF
TGTGCCAGCTCACCTTCATATAATTCACCCCTCCACTTT
>TRBV7-2|few|TRBD1|TRBJ2-5
CASSLGTGEETQYF
TGTGCCAGCAGCTTAGGGACAGGGGAAGAGACCCAGTACTTC
>TRBV5-1|.|TRBD2|TRBJ2-2
CASSLGAGVAGELFF
TGCGCCAGCAGCTTGGGAGCGGGGGTAGCCGGGGAGCTGTTTTTT
>TRBV19|.|.|TRBJ2-7
CASNVRGGYEQYF
TGTGCCAGTAACGTGAGGGGAGGATACGAGCAGTACTTC
>TRBV7-9|.|TRBD1|TRBJ1-1
CASSSKTGFTEAFF
TGTGCCAGCAGCTCTAAGACAGGGTTCACTGAAGCTTTCTTT
>TRBV10-3|few|TRBD1|TRBJ1-1
CAISHTGGTSTEAFF
TGTGCCATCAGTCATACAGGGGGCACGAGCACTGAAGCTTTCTTT
>TRBV20-1|.|.|TRBJ1-2
CSASVSHGYTF
TGCAGTGCTAGTGTTAGCCATGGCTACACCTTC
>TRBV18|.|TRBD1|TRBJ2-5
CASSPQEQGVGTQYF
TGTGCCAGCTCACCACAAGAACAGGGGGTTGGTACCCAGTACTTC
>TRBV7-8|.|TRBD1|TRBJ1-2
CASSFTGGGGYTF
TGTGCCAGCAGCTTTACAGGGGGCGGGGGCTACACCTTC
>TRBV2|few|.|TRBJ2-7
CASRTWSSYEQYF
TGTGCCAGCCGGACTTGGAGCTCCTACGAGCAGTACTTC
>TRBV6-1|.|TRBD1|TRBJ1-2
CASRIQGAGYGYTF
TGTGCCAGCAGAATACAGGGGGCAGGCTATGGCTACACCTTC
>TRBV9|once|.|TRBJ1-3
CASSPTGFLGNTIYF
TGTGCCAGCAGCCCAACAGGGTTCTTGGGAAACACCATATATTTT
>TRBV7-2|.|TRBD1|TRBJ2-7
CASSQDRYAYEQYF
TGTGCCAGCAGCCAGGACAGGTACGCCTACGAGCAGTACTTC
>TRBV6-5|.|.|TRBJ2-5
CASSLGGAETQYF
TGTGCCAGCAGTTTAGGGGGAGCAGAGACCCAGTACTTC
>TRBV18|.|.|TRBJ1-6
CASSPSDGGSPLHF
TGTGCCAGCTCACCGTCCGACGGAGGTTCACCCCTCCACTTT
>TRBV29-1|once|.|TRBJ2-1
CSVLGGLSYNEQFF
TGCAGCGTGTTAGGCGGGCTCTCCTACAATGAGCAGTTCTTC
>TRBV5-6|.|TRBD1|TRBJ2-2
CASSLRSGGGTGELFF
TGTGCCAGCAGCTTGCGGTCAGGGGGCGGGACCGGGGAGCTGTTTTTT
>TRBV6-1|.|TRBD1|TRBJ2-7
CASSVRQGSSYEQYF
TGTGCCAGCAGCGTCCGACAGGGGTCTTCCTACGAGCAGTACTTC
>TRBV7-2|.|.|TRBJ1-5
CASSRRVDTPRSAQHF
TGTGCCAGCAGCCGTAGAGTAGACACCCCGAGATCAGCCCAGCATTTT
>TRBV11-3|.|.|TRBJ1-1
CASSLDPDLRGTEAFF
TGTGCCAGCAGCTTAGACCCGGACCTCAGGGGCACTGAAGCTTTCTTT
>TRBV6-6|few|.|TRBJ2-5
CASRDPGRRGETQYF
TGTGCCAGCAGGGACCCCGGGCGGCGAGGGGAGACCCAGTACTTC
>TRBV5-5|.|.|TRBJ2-3
CASSLGGRPSSTDTQYF
TGTGCCAGCAGCTTGGGGGGCCGTCCATCTAGCACAGATACGCAGTATTTT
>TRBV19|once|.|TRBJ1-4
CASSSRPGPEKLFF
TGTGCCAGTAGTTCCCGTCCGGGTCCGGAAAAACTGTTTTTT
>TRBV7-2|.|TRBD2|TRBJ2-2
CASSWGLAGNTGELFF
TGTGCCAGCAGCTGGGGACTAGCGGGGAACACCGGGGAGCTGTTTTTT